This T cell receptor (beta chain) derives from a study of vaccination and CD4 T cells after COVID-19. Study-level background: The authors used overlapping spike peptides from SARS-CoV-2, HCoV-NL63, HCoV-OC43 and HCoV-229E to stimulate cells. Whole-study findings and limits: For convalescent patients, a median 86.3% of reactive clones surfaced exclusively after vaccination.

Treatment reported: roughly 11-day PBMC culture with coronavirus spike peptide pools or control peptides (ViraFEST assay). ViraFEST relied on peptide pools to expand antigen-specific T cells; the TCRs were sequenced afterward. Peptide pools at 8.5 to 10 ug/ml stimulated fewer than 2.5 million PBMCs per well with about 9.1 IU/ml IL-2. With the Oncomine TCR Beta short-read assay, DNA from cultured CD4+ T cells was sequenced. One entry per CDR3 protein results from TCRdb running MiXCR on the PCR reads. The repertoire has 6,000 or so distinct CDR3 sequences, around 50% of them found once; the top ten carry about a third. V gave up 9 bases and J gave up 3 bases; unmatched junction bases: 9. The CDR3 totals 15 residues. The germline V gene encodes CDR1 MNHNS and CDR2 SASEGT. As concerns this clonotype: As yet, its antigen is unknown.

The sequenced sample was CD4+ T cells from blood, cultured in vitro. This TCR came from a human donor who had recovered from COVID-19. V is TRBV6-1 and J is TRBJ1-5; TRBD1 matches 9 bases. CDR3 protein: CASKFGQGHNQPQHF. CDR3 coding DNA: TGTGCCAGTAAGTTTGGACAGGGGCACAATCAGCCCCAGCATTTT.